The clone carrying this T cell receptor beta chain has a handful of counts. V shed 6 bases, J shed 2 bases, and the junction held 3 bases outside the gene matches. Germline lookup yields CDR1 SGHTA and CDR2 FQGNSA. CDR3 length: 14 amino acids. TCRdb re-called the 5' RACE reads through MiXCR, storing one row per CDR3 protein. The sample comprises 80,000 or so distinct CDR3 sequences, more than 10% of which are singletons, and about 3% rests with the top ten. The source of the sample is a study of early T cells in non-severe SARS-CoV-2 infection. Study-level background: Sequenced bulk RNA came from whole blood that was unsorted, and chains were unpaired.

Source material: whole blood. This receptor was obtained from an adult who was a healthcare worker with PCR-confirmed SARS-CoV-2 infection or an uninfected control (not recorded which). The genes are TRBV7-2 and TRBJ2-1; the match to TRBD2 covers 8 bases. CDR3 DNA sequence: TGTGCCAGCAGTCCGGGGGGGCCCTACAATGAGCAGTTCTTC. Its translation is CASSPGGPYNEQFF.